Given below is one T cell receptor beta chain in context. The antigen this receptor binds is unknown. There are no base qualities to consult, and no much larger clone falls within one base. Sample treatment or condition, as interpreted from the label and publication: allogeneic hematopoietic cell transplantation with graft depleted of TCRalphabeta T cells and CD19 B cells. The transplant recipients were children given TCRalphabeta/CD19-depleted allogeneic hematopoietic cell grafts. Here V drops 6 bases and J drops 7 bases, and the junction holds 18 bases not matched to any gene. The CDR3 contains 15 residues, cysteine and phenylalanine counted. Only the CDR3 part of the read is kept: 45 bases, read in frame from the first base. CDR1 DFQATT and CDR2 SNEGSKA were looked up in the germline V gene (reference sequence). These data come from a study of T-cell reconstitution after alpha-beta-depleted transplantation in children (dated by TCRdb to about 2016). A note on the overall study: T-cell immune reconstitution after TCRalphabeta/CD19-depleted allogeneic hematopoietic cell transplantation in children was quantitatively tracked in the study by means of TCR repertoire profiling. General findings and caveats noted by the study authors: Apparently early alphabetaT-cell count recovery about two months after transplant reportedly relied on only several hundred rapidly expanded clones derived from non-depleted graft cells. The high TCRbeta diversity at day 60 in some patients was ascribed to recipient T cells and intrathymic progenitors that had survived conditioning. The frequencies of hyperexpanded clones fell over the following months, and after one year, T-cell counts and TCRbeta diversity were mostly attributed to newly produced T cells.

Library prep was done by PCR. Sequencing used an Illumina HiSeq 2500. TCR library preparation used molecular barcoding, with unique molecular identifiers applied to normalize quantification of the TCRbeta repertoire. TCRdb itself trimmed the public reads at Q25 with fastp, ran MiXCR and retained productive beta chains. Identical CDR3 proteins give one entry, which carries the most common genes and DNA. The sample data list 450,000 to 600,000 distinct CDR3 sequences, and approximately 12% of these were observed just once. Around 2% of the sample comes from the top ten. The sample consisted of PBMCs, mostly from graft donor cells, taken 360 days after TCRalphabeta/CD19-depleted stem cell transplant. The chain employs TRBV20-1 and TRBJ2-7; TRBD2 matches 7 bases in the middle. The receptor comes from a male patient between 10 and 17 years old who had a stem cell transplant for acute myeloid leukemia, so the T cells may come from the graft donor. The CDR3 reads CSAQIPGLTFLEQYF. The base sequence is TGCAGTGCCCAAATCCCGGGACTAACCTTCTTGGAGCAGTACTTC.